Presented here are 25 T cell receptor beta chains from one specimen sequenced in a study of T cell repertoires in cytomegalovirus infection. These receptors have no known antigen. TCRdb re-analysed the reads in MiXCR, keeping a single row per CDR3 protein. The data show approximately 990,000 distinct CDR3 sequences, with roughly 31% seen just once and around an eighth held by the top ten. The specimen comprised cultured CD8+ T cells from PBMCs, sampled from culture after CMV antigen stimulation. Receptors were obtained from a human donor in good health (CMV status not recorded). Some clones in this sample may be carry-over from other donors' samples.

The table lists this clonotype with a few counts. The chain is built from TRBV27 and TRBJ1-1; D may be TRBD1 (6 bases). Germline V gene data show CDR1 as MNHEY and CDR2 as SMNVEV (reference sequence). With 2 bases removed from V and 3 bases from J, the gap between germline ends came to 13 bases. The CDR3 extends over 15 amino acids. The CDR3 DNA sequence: TGTGCCAGCAGTTTAGGGGGGGACACTGACACTGAAGCTTTCTTT. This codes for CASSLGGDTDTEAFF.

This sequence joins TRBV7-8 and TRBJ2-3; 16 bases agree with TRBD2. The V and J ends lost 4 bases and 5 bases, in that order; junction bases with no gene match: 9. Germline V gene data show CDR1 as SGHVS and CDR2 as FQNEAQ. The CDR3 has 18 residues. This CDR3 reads CASSWPGLAGGSGDTQYF. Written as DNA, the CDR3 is TGTGCCAGCAGCTGGCCGGGACTAGCGGGGGGGAGTGGAGATACGCAGTATTTT.

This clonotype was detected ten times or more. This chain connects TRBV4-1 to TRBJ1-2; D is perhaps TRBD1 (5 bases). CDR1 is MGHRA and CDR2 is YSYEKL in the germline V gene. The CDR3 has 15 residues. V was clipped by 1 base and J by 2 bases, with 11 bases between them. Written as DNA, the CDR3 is TGCGCCAGCAGCCAAGTTGAGGGGACCAACTATGGCTACACCTTC. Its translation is CASSQVEGTNYGYTF.

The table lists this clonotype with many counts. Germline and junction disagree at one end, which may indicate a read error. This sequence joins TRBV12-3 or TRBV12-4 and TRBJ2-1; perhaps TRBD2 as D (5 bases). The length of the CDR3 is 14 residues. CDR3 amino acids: CASSLGGPYNEQFF. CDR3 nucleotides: TGTGCCAGCAGCTTAGGCGGGCCTTACAATGAGCAGTTCTTC.

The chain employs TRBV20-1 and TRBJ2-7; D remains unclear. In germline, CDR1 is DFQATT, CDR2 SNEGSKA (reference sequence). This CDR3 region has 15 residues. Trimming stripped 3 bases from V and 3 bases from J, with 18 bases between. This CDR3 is CSASAAAGWDYEQYV. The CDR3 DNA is TGCAGTGCTAGCGCGGCCGCCGGGTGGGACTACGAGCAGTACGTC.

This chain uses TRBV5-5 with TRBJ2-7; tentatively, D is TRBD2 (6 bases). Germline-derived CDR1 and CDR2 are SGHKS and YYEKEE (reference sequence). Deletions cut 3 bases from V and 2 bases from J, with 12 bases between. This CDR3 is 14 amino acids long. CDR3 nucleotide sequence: TGTGCCAGCAGCTCTGCCGGGACTGCCTACGAGCAGTACTTC. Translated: CASSSAGTAYEQYF. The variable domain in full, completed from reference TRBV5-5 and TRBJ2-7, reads DAGVTQSPTHLIKTRGQQVTLRCSPISGHKSVSWYQQVLGQGPQFIFQYYEKEERGRGNFPDRFSARQFPNYSSELNVNALLLGDSALYLCASSSAGTAYEQYFGPGTRLTVT.

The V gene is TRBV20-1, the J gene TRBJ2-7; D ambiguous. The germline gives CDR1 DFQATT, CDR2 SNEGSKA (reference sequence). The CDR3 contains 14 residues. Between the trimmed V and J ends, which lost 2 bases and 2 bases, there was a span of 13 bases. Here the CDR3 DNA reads TGCAGTGCTAGACCAGGATATCTAACCTACGAGCAGTACTTC. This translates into CSARPGYLTYEQYF.

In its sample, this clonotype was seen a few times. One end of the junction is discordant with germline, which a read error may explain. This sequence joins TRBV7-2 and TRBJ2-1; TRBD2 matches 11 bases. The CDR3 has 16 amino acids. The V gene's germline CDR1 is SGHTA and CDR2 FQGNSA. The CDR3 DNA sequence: TGTGCCAGTAGCTCATGGGGACTAGCGGCCCACAATGAGCAGTTCTTC. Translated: CASSSWGLAAHNEQFF.

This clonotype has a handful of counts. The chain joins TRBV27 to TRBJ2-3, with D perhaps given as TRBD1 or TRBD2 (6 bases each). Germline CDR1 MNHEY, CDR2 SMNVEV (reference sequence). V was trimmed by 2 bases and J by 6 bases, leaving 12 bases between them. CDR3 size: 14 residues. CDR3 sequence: CASSLRGGGDTQYF. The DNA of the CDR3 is TGTGCCAGCAGTTTACGAGGGGGAGGCGATACGCAGTATTTT.

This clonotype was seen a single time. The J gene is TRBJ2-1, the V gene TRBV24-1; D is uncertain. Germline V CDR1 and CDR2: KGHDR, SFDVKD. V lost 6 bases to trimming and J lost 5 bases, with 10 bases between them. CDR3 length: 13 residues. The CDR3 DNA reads TGTGCCACCAGTCCCGACACAAACAATGAGCAGTTCTTC. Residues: CATSPDTNNEQFF.

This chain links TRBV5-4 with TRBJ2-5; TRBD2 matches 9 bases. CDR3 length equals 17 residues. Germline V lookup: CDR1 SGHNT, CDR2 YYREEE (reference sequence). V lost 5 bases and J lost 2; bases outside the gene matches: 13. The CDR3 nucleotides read TGTGCCAGCAGGCGGGGATTCGCGGGGGGGCTACAAGAGACCCAGTACTTC. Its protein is CASRRGFAGGLQETQYF.

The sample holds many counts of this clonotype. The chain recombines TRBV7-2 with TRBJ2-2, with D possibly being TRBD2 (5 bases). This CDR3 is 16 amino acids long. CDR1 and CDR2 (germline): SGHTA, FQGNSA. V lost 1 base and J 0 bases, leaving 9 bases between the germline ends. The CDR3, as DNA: TGTGCCAGCAGCTTAGTTCGGGGAACGAACACCGGGGAGCTGTTTTTT. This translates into CASSLVRGTNTGELFF.

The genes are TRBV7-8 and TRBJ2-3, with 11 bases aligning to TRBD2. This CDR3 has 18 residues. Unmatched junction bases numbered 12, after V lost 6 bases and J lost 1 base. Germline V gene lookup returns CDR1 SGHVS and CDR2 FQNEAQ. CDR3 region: CASRRTSGGLSRTDTQYF. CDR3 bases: TGTGCCAGCAGACGCACTAGCGGGGGCCTCTCCCGCACAGATACGCAGTATTTT.

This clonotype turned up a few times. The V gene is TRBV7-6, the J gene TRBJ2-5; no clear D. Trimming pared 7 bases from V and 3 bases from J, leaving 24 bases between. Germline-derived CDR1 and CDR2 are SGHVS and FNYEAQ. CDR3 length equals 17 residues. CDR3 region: CASTLLDGRAEEETQYF. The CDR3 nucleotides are TGTGCCAGCACCCTCTTGGACGGACGTGCGGAAGAAGAGACCCAGTACTTC.

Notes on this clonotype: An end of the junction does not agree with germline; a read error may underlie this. CDR3 sequence: CANSPTGVNYGYTF. The DNA for the CDR3 is TGTGCCAACAGTCCGACAGGGGTGAACTATGGCTACACCTTC. The chain joins TRBV12-3 or TRBV12-4 to TRBJ1-2, with 8 bases lining up with TRBD1. The CDR3 spans 14 residues.

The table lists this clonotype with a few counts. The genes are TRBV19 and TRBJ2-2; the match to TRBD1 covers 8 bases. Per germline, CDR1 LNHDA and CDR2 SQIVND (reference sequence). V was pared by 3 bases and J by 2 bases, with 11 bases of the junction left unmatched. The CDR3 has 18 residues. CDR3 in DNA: TGTGCCAGTAGTATTTCAGGGGGCGCCGGGTTAAACACCGGGGAGCTGTTTTTT. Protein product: CASSISGGAGLNTGELFF.

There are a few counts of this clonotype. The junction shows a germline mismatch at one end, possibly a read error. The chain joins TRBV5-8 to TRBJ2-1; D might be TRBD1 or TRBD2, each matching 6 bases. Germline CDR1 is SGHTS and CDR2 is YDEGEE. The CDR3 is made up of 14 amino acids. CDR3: CASSFLGQIREWSF. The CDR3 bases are TGTGCCAGCAGCTTCCTTGGACAGATCCGGGAGTGGTCCTTC.

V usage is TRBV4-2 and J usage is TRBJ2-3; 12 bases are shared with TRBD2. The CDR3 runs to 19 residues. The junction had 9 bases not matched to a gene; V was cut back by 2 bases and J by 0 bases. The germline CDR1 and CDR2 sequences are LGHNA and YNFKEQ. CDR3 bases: TGTGCCAGCAGCCAACTTACTAGCGGGGGGCCCACTAGCACAGATACGCAGTATTTT. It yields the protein CASSQLTSGGPTSTDTQYF.

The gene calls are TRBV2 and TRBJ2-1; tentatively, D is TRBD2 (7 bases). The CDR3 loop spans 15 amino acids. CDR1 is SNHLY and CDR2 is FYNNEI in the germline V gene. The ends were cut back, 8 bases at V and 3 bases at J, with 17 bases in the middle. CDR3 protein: CASHRGGGGYNEQFF. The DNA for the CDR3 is TGTGCCAGCCATAGAGGGGGGGGAGGCTACAATGAGCAGTTCTTC.

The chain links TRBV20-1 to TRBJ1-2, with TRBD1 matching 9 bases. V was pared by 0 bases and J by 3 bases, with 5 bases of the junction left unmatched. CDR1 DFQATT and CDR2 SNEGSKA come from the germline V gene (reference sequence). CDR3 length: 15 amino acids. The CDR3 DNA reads TGCAGTGCTAGAGATCCCGACAGGGGGTACTATGGCTACACCTTC. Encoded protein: CSARDPDRGYYGYTF.

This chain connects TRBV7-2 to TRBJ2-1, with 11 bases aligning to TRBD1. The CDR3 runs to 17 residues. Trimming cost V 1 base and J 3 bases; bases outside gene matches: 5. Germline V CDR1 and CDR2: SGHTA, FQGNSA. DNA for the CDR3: TGTGCCAGCAGCTTAGGGGACAGGGGGTCGTTCTACAATGAGCAGTTCTTC. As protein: CASSLGDRGSFYNEQFF.

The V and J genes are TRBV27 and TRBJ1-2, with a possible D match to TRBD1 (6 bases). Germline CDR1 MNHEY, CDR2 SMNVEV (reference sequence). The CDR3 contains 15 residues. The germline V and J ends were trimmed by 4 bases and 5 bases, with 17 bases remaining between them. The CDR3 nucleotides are TGTGCCAGCAGTTCGGGACAAGGGTGGTATTATGGCTACACCTTC. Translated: CASSSGQGWYYGYTF.

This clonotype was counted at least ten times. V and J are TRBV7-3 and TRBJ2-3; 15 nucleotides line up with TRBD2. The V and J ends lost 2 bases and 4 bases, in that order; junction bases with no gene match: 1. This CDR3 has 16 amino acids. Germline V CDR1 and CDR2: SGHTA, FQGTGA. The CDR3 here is CASSLGLAGGPDTQYF. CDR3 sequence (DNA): TGTGCCAGCAGCTTAGGACTAGCGGGGGGGCCAGATACGCAGTATTTT.

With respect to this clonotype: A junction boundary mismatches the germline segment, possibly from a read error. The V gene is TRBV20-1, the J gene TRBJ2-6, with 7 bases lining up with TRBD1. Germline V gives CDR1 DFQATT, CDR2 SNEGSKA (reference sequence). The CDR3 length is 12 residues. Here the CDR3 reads CSARGTGARWAF. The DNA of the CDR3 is TGCAGTGCTAGAGGGACAGGAGCCCGTTGGGCTTTC.

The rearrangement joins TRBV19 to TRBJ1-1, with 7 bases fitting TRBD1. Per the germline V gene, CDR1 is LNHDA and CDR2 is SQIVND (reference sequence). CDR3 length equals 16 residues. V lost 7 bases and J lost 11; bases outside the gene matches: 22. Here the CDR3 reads CASTTIRHRGLIEAFF. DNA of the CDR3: TGTGCCAGTACCACGATCCGGCACAGGGGCTTAATAGAGGCTTTCTTT.